In this sample, the clone carrying this TCR beta chain turned up a few times. The target antigen is unknown. This entry belongs to a study of cytomegalovirus exposure and HLA in healthy donors. Overall study: Earlier results showed 90 million to 120 million unique TCR beta sequences derived from roughly 200 million T cells. General study results and limits: Testing in vitro showed a few CMV-associated chains specific for CMV antigens. In a later analysis, common viral pathogens appeared linked to several of the most significant clusters.

The study ran its PCR with 60 Vbeta and 13 Jbeta primers. The repertoire was sequenced with immunoSEQ multiplex PCR; TCRdb's copy has only in-frame clones and lacks some. Seen here are roughly 170,000 clones, 75% to 85% observed once, and the top ten hold about 0.63%. Donors had nominal health at sampling but likely had unrecorded immune exposures. The ends lost 1 base at V and 7 bases at J; junction bases unmatched: 9. Germline V gives CDR1 SGHTA, CDR2 FQGNSA. CDR3 length: 15 amino acids. The TCR comes from a boy aged 5-17 years in good health and CMV-seronegative. The chain couples TRBV7-2 to TRBJ1-1, with 7 positions matching TRBD1. Sequencing used PBMCs. CDR3 DNA sequence: TGTGCCAGCAGCTTAGAATCAGGGGGAGGCAGTGAAGCTTTCTTT. Encoded protein: CASSLESGGGSEAFF.